The entry below describes one T cell receptor (beta chain). The target antigen is unknown. Every subset's genomic DNA went evenly onto several immunoSEQ plates. In the original workflow: Junction-only immunoSEQ sequences carried no quality scores, so filtering differed. Sequenced by immunoSEQ multiplex PCR; TCRdb stores in-frame clones only, minus some. V and J calls and clone size are given by that table; D and trimming were obtained from the DNA. The profile covers roughly 2.4 million clones, with approximately 94% appearing a single time and around 0.13% taken by the ten largest. This sample is drawn from a study of shared clonotypes between healthy human individuals. The study, taken as a whole, reports: Richness estimates generally favored naive over memory subsets.

The CDR3 has 16 amino acids. Per germline, CDR1 SGHDN and CDR2 FVKESK. V lost 1 base to trimming and J lost 4 bases, with 16 bases between them. Each donor was a Caucasian adult residing in Nashville, Tennessee. The sequence was obtained from a man between 18 and 29 years old in good health. The V call is TRBV14, the J call TRBJ1-2; D is uncertain. Specimen: naive CD4+ T cells sorted from blood. Subset defined: CD45RA+ positively selected. In DNA, the CDR3 is TGTGCCAGCAGCCAAGCTTTTTCTGGGAGACGCTATGGCTACACCTTC. Its protein is CASSQAFSGRRYGYTF.